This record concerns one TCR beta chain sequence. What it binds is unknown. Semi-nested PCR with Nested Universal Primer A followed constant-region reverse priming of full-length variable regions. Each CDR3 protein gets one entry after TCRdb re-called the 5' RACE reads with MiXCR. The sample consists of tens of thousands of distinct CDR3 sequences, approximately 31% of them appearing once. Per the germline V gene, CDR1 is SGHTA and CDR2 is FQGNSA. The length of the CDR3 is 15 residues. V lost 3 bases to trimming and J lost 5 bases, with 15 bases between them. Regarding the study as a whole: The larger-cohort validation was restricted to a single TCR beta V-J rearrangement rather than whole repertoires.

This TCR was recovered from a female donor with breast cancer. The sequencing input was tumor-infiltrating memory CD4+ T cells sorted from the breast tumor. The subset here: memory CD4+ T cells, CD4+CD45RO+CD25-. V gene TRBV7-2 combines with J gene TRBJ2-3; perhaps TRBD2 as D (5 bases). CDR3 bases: TGTGCCAGCAGCTTCGCCCGGGGTGCTGGAGATACGCAGTATTTT. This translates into CASSFARGAGDTQYF.